A selection of T cell receptor beta chains follows, all from one sample in a study of T cells in Graves' hyperthyroidism and ophthalmopathy. MiXCR was run by TCRdb on the multiplex PCR reads, yielding one entry per CDR3 protein. The table lists 250,000 to 300,000 distinct CDR3 sequences, approximately 15% of them singletons, with approximately 7.9% in the top ten. Sequencing was done on a sample of blood. These receptors were taken from a middle-aged woman with Graves' hyperthyroidism. Each CDR3 is given with its conserved first and last residue. Fields, in order: clone size, J gene, D gene, V gene, CDR3 protein, CDR3 DNA. The D gene is left open where the match is weak. Only some rows state a clone size, as once, few, many or a class for expanded clones.

abundance: NA; j_gene: TRBJ2-3; d_gene: NA; v_gene: TRBV5-6; CDR3aa: CASSLREWVTDTQYF; CDR3nt: TGTGCCAGCAGCTTGCGGGAGTGGGTGACAGATACGCAGTATTTT
abundance: many; j_gene: TRBJ2-3; d_gene: TRBD1; v_gene: TRBV20-1; CDR3aa: CSARDRQGRDTQYF; CDR3nt: TGCAGTGCTAGAGATAGACAGGGTCGCGATACGCAGTATTTT
abundance: many; j_gene: TRBJ2-7; d_gene: NA; v_gene: TRBV6-5; CDR3aa: CASSYPDSYEQYF; CDR3nt: TGTGCCAGCAGTTACCCGGACAGCTACGAGCAGTACTTC
abundance: NA; j_gene: TRBJ1-3; d_gene: NA; v_gene: TRBV7-9; CDR3aa: CAIQEAAPSGNTIYF; CDR3nt: TGTGCTATTCAGGAGGCGGCCCCCTCTGGAAACACCATATATTTT
abundance: NA; j_gene: TRBJ1-4; d_gene: NA; v_gene: TRBV3-1; CDR3aa: CASSQAPGSYEELFF; CDR3nt: TGTGCCAGCAGCCAAGCCCCGGGCTCTTATGAAGAACTGTTTTTT
abundance: many; j_gene: TRBJ1-1; d_gene: TRBD1; v_gene: TRBV29-1; CDR3aa: CSGGDRSFYTEAFF; CDR3nt: TGCAGCGGGGGGGACAGGTCATTTTACACTGAAGCTTTCTTT
abundance: many; j_gene: TRBJ2-2; d_gene: NA; v_gene: TRBV12-3/TRBV12-4; CDR3aa: CASSPSLGHGELFF; CDR3nt: TGTGCCAGCAGCCCTTCATTGGGGCACGGGGAGCTGTTTTTT
abundance: NA; j_gene: TRBJ2-5; d_gene: TRBD2; v_gene: TRBV5-8; CDR3aa: CASSPSGRWAETQYF; CDR3nt: TGTGCCAGCAGCCCTAGCGGGAGGTGGGCGGAGACCCAGTACTTC
abundance: many; j_gene: TRBJ2-3; d_gene: NA; v_gene: TRBV12-3/TRBV12-4; CDR3aa: CASRSLRVQSPQYF; CDR3nt: TGTGCCAGCAGGTCATTGCGGGTCCAAAGTCCGCAGTATTTT
abundance: many; j_gene: TRBJ2-7; d_gene: TRBD1; v_gene: TRBV11-2; CDR3aa: CASSPGTGSYEQYF; CDR3nt: TGTGCCAGCTCCCCCGGGACAGGGAGCTACGAGCAGTACTTC
abundance: many; j_gene: TRBJ2-4; d_gene: TRBD2; v_gene: TRBV27; CDR3aa: CASGGSGAKNIQYF; CDR3nt: TGTGCCAGCGGGGGTAGCGGGGCCAAAAACATTCAGTACTTC
abundance: many; j_gene: TRBJ2-6; d_gene: NA; v_gene: TRBV6-1; CDR3aa: CASSETETALGANVLTF; CDR3nt: TGTGCCAGCAGTGAAACAGAAACAGCACTGGGGGCCAACGTCCTGACTTTC
abundance: many; j_gene: TRBJ2-7; d_gene: TRBD1; v_gene: TRBV28; CDR3aa: CASSLAPGQDPYEQYF; CDR3nt: TGTGCCAGCAGTTTAGCCCCAGGACAGGACCCCTACGAGCAGTACTTC
abundance: NA; j_gene: TRBJ1-1; d_gene: NA; v_gene: TRBV10-3; CDR3aa: CAIRADEGSDTEAFF; CDR3nt: TGTGCCATCAGGGCCGACGAGGGATCAGACACTGAAGCTTTCTTT
abundance: many; j_gene: TRBJ2-5; d_gene: NA; v_gene: TRBV12-5; CDR3aa: CASGSGTHTQETQYF; CDR3nt: TGTGCTAGTGGTAGTGGGACACATACACAAGAGACCCAGTACTTC
abundance: NA; j_gene: TRBJ2-1; d_gene: TRBD2; v_gene: TRBV2; CDR3aa: CASSGGGLAGGEQFF; CDR3nt: TGTGCCAGCAGTGGTGGGGGACTAGCGGGAGGTGAGCAGTTCTTC
abundance: many; j_gene: TRBJ1-1; d_gene: TRBD1; v_gene: TRBV12-3/TRBV12-4; CDR3aa: CASTEDRANTEAFF; CDR3nt: TGTGCCAGCACCGAGGACAGGGCGAACACTGAAGCTTTCTTT
abundance: NA; j_gene: TRBJ1-1; d_gene: NA; v_gene: TRBV4-1; CDR3aa: CASSQAQGPWVEAFF; CDR3nt: TGCGCCAGCAGCCAAGCGCAGGGGCCCTGGGTGGAAGCTTTCTTT
abundance: many; j_gene: TRBJ1-5; d_gene: NA; v_gene: TRBV12-5; CDR3aa: CASGLASLGGRRNQPQHF; CDR3nt: TGTGCTAGTGGTTTGGCCTCCCTGGGAGGGCGAAGGAATCAGCCCCAGCATTTT
abundance: NA; j_gene: TRBJ2-2; d_gene: NA; v_gene: TRBV5-8; CDR3aa: CASSLKGELNTGELFF; CDR3nt: TGTGCCAGCAGCTTGAAAGGGGAGCTGAACACCGGGGAGCTGTTTTTT
abundance: NA; j_gene: TRBJ1-6; d_gene: NA; v_gene: TRBV6-2/TRBV6-3; CDR3aa: CASTRGDGSPLHF; CDR3nt: TGTGCCAGCACTAGGGGTGACGGCTCACCCCTCCACTTT
abundance: many; j_gene: TRBJ2-1; d_gene: NA; v_gene: TRBV7-2; CDR3aa: CASSLAEEGGQFF; CDR3nt: TGTGCCAGCAGCTTAGCGGAGGAAGGGGGGCAGTTCTTC
abundance: many; j_gene: TRBJ1-5; d_gene: TRBD1; v_gene: TRBV6-1; CDR3aa: CASSSDRVGEGINQPQHF; CDR3nt: TGTGCCAGCAGTTCCGACAGGGTCGGGGAGGGGATCAATCAGCCCCAGCATTTT
abundance: few; j_gene: TRBJ2-5; d_gene: TRBD1; v_gene: TRBV20-1; CDR3aa: CSAFTPGQGAGGTQYF; CDR3nt: TGCAGTGCCTTCACCCCGGGACAGGGGGCCGGGGGGACCCAGTACTTC
abundance: many; j_gene: TRBJ2-5; d_gene: NA; v_gene: TRBV6-1; CDR3aa: CASSERYETQYF; CDR3nt: TGTGCCAGCAGTGAACGGTACGAGACCCAGTACTTC
abundance: many; j_gene: TRBJ2-7; d_gene: NA; v_gene: TRBV7-6; CDR3aa: CASSRGASNYEQYF; CDR3nt: TGTGCCAGCAGCCGGGGGGCATCGAACTACGAGCAGTACTTC
abundance: many; j_gene: TRBJ1-5; d_gene: NA; v_gene: TRBV28; CDR3aa: CASSSGRTVSNQPQHF; CDR3nt: TGTGCCAGCAGTTCCGGTCGGACTGTTAGCAATCAGCCCCAGCATTTT
abundance: many; j_gene: TRBJ1-4; d_gene: NA; v_gene: TRBV5-1; CDR3aa: CASSPRNTGEKLFF; CDR3nt: TGCGCCAGCAGCCCCAGGAATACGGGTGAAAAACTGTTTTTT
abundance: many; j_gene: TRBJ1-1; d_gene: NA; v_gene: TRBV27; CDR3aa: CASRGERGAREAFF; CDR3nt: TGTGCCAGCAGGGGCGAAAGGGGAGCCCGTGAAGCTTTCTTT
abundance: many; j_gene: TRBJ2-2; d_gene: TRBD2; v_gene: TRBV7-9; CDR3aa: CASSWYSGTGELFF; CDR3nt: TGTGCCAGCAGCTGGTATAGCGGGACCGGGGAGCTGTTTTTT
abundance: many; j_gene: TRBJ2-7; d_gene: NA; v_gene: TRBV2; CDR3aa: CAGKPGQFYEQYF; CDR3nt: TGTGCCGGAAAACCGGGCCAATTCTACGAGCAGTACTTC
abundance: many; j_gene: TRBJ1-4; d_gene: NA; v_gene: TRBV20-1; CDR3aa: CSASNQPGTAEKLFF; CDR3nt: TGCAGTGCTAGTAACCAACCCGGGACCGCAGAAAAACTGTTTTTT